This T cell receptor (beta chain) was profiled in a study of T cell repertoires in cytomegalovirus infection. Study summary: Indications came from public TCR beta signatures; they pointed to CMV infection and to a matching HLA type. Study-level results: Summed frequency of public TCR beta families distinguished CMV carriers with the relevant HLA.

This clonotype was counted many times. Its cognate antigen is unknown. V was clipped by 5 bases and J by 4 bases, with 12 bases between them. CDR1 is SGHTA and CDR2 is FQGTGA in the germline V gene. CDR3 length: 15 amino acids. Via MiXCR, TCRdb re-called the reads, giving one row per CDR3 protein. The sample shows 300,000 to 400,000 distinct CDR3 sequences, around a quarter of them seen only once. The sequencing here drew on cultured PBMCs, taken from culture after CMV antigen stimulation. This TCR derives from a human donor in good health (CMV status not recorded). Some clones in this sample may be carry-over from other donors' samples. The V and J genes are TRBV7-3 and TRBJ2-6; D is unclear. CDR3 residues: CASSLTRVGANVLTF. The CDR3 DNA reads as TGTGCCAGCAGCCTGACCCGGGTCGGGGCCAACGTCCTGACTTTC.